This is a list of T cell receptor beta chains from one sample in a study of identical twins. Each CDR3 protein is one row after TCRdb ran MiXCR on the 5' RACE reads. The sample consists of around 370,000 distinct CDR3 sequences, about 9% of them appearing once. What was sequenced was naive T cells sorted from blood. The receptor set was obtained from a woman between 50 and 59 years old in good health. CDR3s include the opening cysteine and the closing phenylalanine or tryptophan. A D gene is named only where the DNA matches it firmly. For some rows the clone size is stated as once, few or many, or as a class when expanded; others skip it.

>TRBJ1-2|TRBV7-2|-|few
CASSLAVVVGYTF
TGTGCCAGCAGCTTAGCGGTTGTGGTTGGCTACACCTTC
>TRBJ2-1|TRBV12-3/TRBV12-4|TRBD1|-
CASSPPGQVDEQFF
TGTGCCAGCAGTCCCCCGGGACAGGTTGATGAGCAGTTCTTC
>TRBJ1-5|TRBV28|TRBD1|many
CASRLTGDQPQHF
TGTGCCAGCAGACTTACAGGGGATCAGCCCCAGCATTTT
>TRBJ2-3|TRBV5-1|-|many
CASSFFSPLDTQYF
TGCGCCAGCAGCTTCTTTTCGCCTCTCGATACGCAGTATTTT
>TRBJ1-2|TRBV24-1|TRBD1|-
CATSDNVGQGNYGYTF
TGTGCCACCAGTGATAATGTCGGACAGGGAAACTATGGCTACACCTTC
>TRBJ1-5|TRBV5-1|-|few
CASSLGTDRNQPQHF
TGCGCCAGCAGCTTGGGGACAGACCGCAATCAGCCCCAGCATTTT
>TRBJ2-4|TRBV18|-|-
CASSNGVGKNIQYF
TGTGCCAGCTCAAACGGAGTAGGCAAAAACATTCAGTACTTC
>TRBJ2-2|TRBV3-1|-|-
CASSHRSGRGNTGELFF
TGTGCCAGCAGCCACCGATCGGGCAGGGGGAACACCGGGGAGCTGTTTTTT
>TRBJ1-5|TRBV12-3/TRBV12-4|TRBD1|few
CASSYGQGRGNQPQHF
TGTGCCAGCAGTTACGGACAGGGGAGAGGGAATCAGCCCCAGCATTTT
>TRBJ1-2|TRBV28|-|few
CAAGSDGYTF
TGTGCCGCGGGCAGTGATGGCTACACCTTC
>TRBJ1-6|TRBV5-1|-|many
CASSLGGGPSPLHF
TGCGCCAGCAGCTTGGGAGGAGGGCCCTCACCCCTCCACTTT
>TRBJ1-2|TRBV20-1|-|many
CSALGEGYGYTF
TGCAGTGCCCTCGGCGAGGGCTATGGCTACACCTTC
>TRBJ1-1|TRBV24-1|-|many
CATSDLGNTEAFF
TGTGCCACCAGTGATTTGGGGAACACTGAAGCTTTCTTT
>TRBJ1-4|TRBV19|-|few
CASSIFGQGNEKLFF
TGTGCCAGTAGTATCTTTGGCCAGGGGAATGAAAAACTGTTTTTT
>TRBJ2-2|TRBV11-2|TRBD1|few
CASSLDFTGANTGELFF
TGTGCCAGCAGCTTAGATTTCACAGGGGCGAACACCGGGGAGCTGTTTTTT